This T cell receptor (beta chain) was sequenced for a study of cytomegalovirus exposure and HLA in healthy donors. About this clone itself: Its specificity is unknown.

Donors had nominal health at sampling but likely had unrecorded immune exposures. General study points: Per a later analysis, HLA-associated TCR beta chains showed more clonal expansion than other, equally common TCR beta chains. Earlier analysis looked at TCR beta V segments, and most were productive about 87% or about 30% of the time.

The study ran its PCR with 60 Vbeta and 13 Jbeta primers. Assay used: immunoSEQ multiplex PCR; TCRdb lists only in-frame clones, some missing. The sample includes 150,000 to 200,000 clones, about 74% of them seen just once. Germline V gives CDR1 SGHTA, CDR2 FQGNSA. CDR3 size: 15 residues. V lost 3 bases and J lost 6, with 16 bases in between. Source material: PBMCs. The TCR was taken from a male donor in good health and CMV-seronegative. J is TRBJ2-3 and V is TRBV7-2, with D uncertain. The CDR3 is CASSFTGPFEDTQYF. The CDR3, as DNA: TGTGCCAGCAGCTTCACGGGTCCGTTTGAGGATACGCAGTATTTT.